This T cell receptor beta chain was profiled in a study of blood T cell repertoires in COVID-19. Trimming removed 5 bases from V and 0 bases from J, with 7 bases in between. The CDR3 loop spans 13 amino acids. In germline, CDR1 is LNHNV, CDR2 YYDKDF (reference sequence). Using immunoSEQ multiplex PCR, the repertoire was profiled, and TCRdb retains in-frame clones only, with some absent. The sample lists about 75,000 clones; 85% to 90% were seen once. The sequenced sample consisted of peripheral blood. The rearrangement uses TRBV15 and TRBJ1-1; possible D gene TRBD1, 5 bases. The source of this sequence is a human donor in a cohort sampled during active COVID-19. CDR3 residues: CATSGALNTEAFF. For the CDR3, the DNA is TGTGCCACCAGCGGGGCCCTGAACACTGAAGCTTTCTTT.